Listed here are 9 T cell receptor beta chains from one sample, sequenced in a study of T cell responses to AZD1222 COVID-19 vaccine. Assay: immunoSEQ multiplex PCR; the TCRdb copy retains only in-frame clones and omits some. The sample consists of some 130,000 clones, approximately 85% of them appearing once. Sequenced here: peripheral blood, sampled on day 0 of AZD1222 vaccination. The receptor source for this set is an adult in good health.

This chain uses TRBV15 with TRBJ2-5, with TRBD2 matching over 9 bases. V was pared by 5 bases and J by 5 bases, with 3 bases of the junction left unmatched. This CDR3 is built from 13 residues. The germline V gene has CDR1 LNHNV and CDR2 YYDKDF (reference sequence). CDR3 in DNA: TGTGCCACCAGCGGGGGACTAGCTGAGACCCAGTACTTC. It encodes CATSGGLAETQYF.

The chain couples TRBV20-1 to TRBJ2-3; D gene ambiguous. This CDR3 is 10 amino acids long. V was pared by 0 bases and J by 7 bases, with 2 bases between. Germline lookup yields CDR1 DFQATT and CDR2 SNEGSKA (reference sequence). CDR3 bases: TGCAGTGCTAGAGACAATACGCAGTATTTT. The encoded protein is CSARDNTQYF.

The gene calls are TRBV19 and TRBJ1-2; TRBD1 agrees at 7 bases. Trimming cost V 3 bases and J 2 bases; bases outside gene matches: 6. Germline values: CDR1 LNHDA, CDR2 SQIVND (reference sequence). The CDR3 length is 15 residues. CDR3 bases: TGTGCCAGTAGTATGGGAGGGGGCGCGAACTATGGCTACACCTTC. Its protein product is CASSMGGGANYGYTF.

The count of this clone is one. The rearrangement links TRBV3-1 (or the pseudogene TRBV3-2) to TRBJ2-2, with D perhaps matching TRBD2 (5 bases). Germline CDR1 is LGHDT and CDR2 is YNNKEL (reference sequence). The CDR3 contains 16 residues. V was pared by 4 bases and J by 7 bases, with 19 bases between. Here the CDR3 DNA reads TGTGCCAGCAGCCGGGCGGGCTCAGCGGAGGACGGGGAGCTGTTTTTT. It yields the protein CASSRAGSAEDGELFF.

The J gene is TRBJ1-5, the V gene TRBV5-1; a weak D match, TRBD1 (5 bases). The germline V gene has CDR1 SGHRS and CDR2 YFSETQ. V was trimmed by 2 bases and J by 3 bases, leaving 6 bases between them. The CDR3 extends over 13 amino acids. The CDR3 region is CASSFGHNQPQHF. CDR3 in DNA: TGCGCCAGCAGCTTCGGACACAATCAGCCCCAGCATTTT.

The CDR3 bases are TGTGCCAGCTCAAGTATCGGGACTAACACCGGGGAGCTGTTTTTT. Its translation is CASSSIGTNTGELFF. J is TRBJ2-2 and V is TRBV18; a possible D gene is TRBD2 (6 bases). This CDR3 has 15 amino acids. Germline CDR1 reads KGHSH; CDR2 reads LQKENI. V dropped 5 bases and J dropped 2 bases, with 12 bases sitting between them.

This clone was recorded a few times. This sequence joins TRBV6-4 and TRBJ1-1; TRBD1 is a possible D gene (5 bases). Germline V gene sequence: CDR1 MRHNA, CDR2 SNTAGT. The CDR3 runs 15 residues. V was shortened by 0 bases and J by 1 base, with 9 bases between the two germline ends. In DNA form, the CDR3 reads TGTGCCAGCAGTGACTCGACACAGGCGAACACTGAAGCTTTCTTT. Translating gives CASSDSTQANTEAFF.

This clone appeared once. V and J are TRBV5-6 and TRBJ2-1; 8 bases are shared with TRBD2. V shed 4 bases, J shed 2 bases, and the junction held 5 bases outside the gene matches. This CDR3 spans 15 amino acids. Germline lookup yields CDR1 SGHDT and CDR2 YYEEEE. The CDR3 nucleotides are TGTGCCAGCAGCCCGCCGGGACTAGCCTACAATGAGCAGTTCTTC. It specifies CASSPPGLAYNEQFF.

The V gene is TRBV10-3, the J gene TRBJ1-6; D unresolved. Germline CDR1 ENHRY, CDR2 SYGVKD. This CDR3 spans 14 amino acids. V was shortened by 2 bases and J by 11 bases, with 13 bases between the two germline ends. CDR3 loop: CAISEPGLSAPLHF. The DNA of the CDR3 is TGTGCCATCAGTGAGCCCGGACTGTCTGCACCCCTCCACTTT.